The 24 T cell receptor beta chains below were found in one sample sequenced in a study of response to subunit inactivated influenza vaccine. TCRdb called the RT-PCR reads again in MiXCR, with one record for every CDR3 protein. The sample gives 280,000 or so distinct CDR3 sequences, roughly 22% of which show up once; around 9.6% is in the top ten. Sequencing was performed on PBMCs from blood, taken less than 22 months after vaccination. The source is a man in his fifties or sixties who received an inactivated influenza vaccine.

This clonotype occurred many times. The V call is TRBV11-2, the J call TRBJ1-4, with a possible D match to TRBD1 (5 bases). The germline gives CDR1 SGHAT, CDR2 FQNNGV. V lost 4 bases and J lost 6, with 15 bases in between. The CDR3 consists of 15 residues. The CDR3 bases are TGTGCCAGCAGCTCGACCGGGACGATTTATGAAAAACTGTTTTTT. This encodes CASSSTGTIYEKLFF.

Only a few counts were recorded for this clonotype. This chain joins TRBV7-2 and TRBJ1-5, with D unresolved. CDR1 is SGHTA and CDR2 is FQGNSA in the germline V gene. The V gene lost 5 bases and the J gene lost 5 bases, with 13 bases spanning the gap. The CDR3 is made up of 14 amino acids. The CDR3 here is CASSPQTRYQPQHF. CDR3 sequence (DNA): TGTGCCAGCAGCCCCCAGACTCGTTATCAGCCCCAGCATTTT.

V is TRBV4-2 and J is TRBJ1-4; D is perhaps TRBD1 (5 bases). CDR3 length: 14 amino acids. From germline, CDR1 is LGHNA and CDR2 YNFKEQ. The V end was cut by 1 base, the J end by 4 bases, with 7 bases between. The CDR3 DNA follows: TGTGCCAGCAGCCAAGGAGGGGATAATGAAAAACTGTTTTTT. Amino acids: CASSQGGDNEKLFF.

The chain couples TRBV24-1 to TRBJ1-1; the D gene is possibly TRBD1 (5 bases). V was cut by 1 base and J by 11 bases, with 13 bases left in between. Germline V gene lookup returns CDR1 KGHDR and CDR2 SFDVKD. This CDR3 comprises 13 residues. Written as DNA, the CDR3 is TGTGCCACCAGTGATTTTACAGGCCAGAAGGCTTTCTTT. Its translation is CATSDFTGQKAFF.

This clonotype was counted between two and nine times. The chain couples TRBV7-2 to TRBJ1-3, with 8 bases identical to TRBD1. Germline values: CDR1 SGHTA, CDR2 FQGNSA. With V trimmed by 3 bases and J by 0 bases, 4 bases remained unmatched. CDR3 length equals 16 residues. The CDR3 spells CASSFDRGLSGNTIYF. CDR3 coding DNA: TGTGCCAGCAGCTTCGACAGGGGACTCTCTGGAAACACCATATATTTT.

The rearrangement links TRBV7-9 to TRBJ2-2, with a weak D call TRBD1 (5 bases). Germline CDR1 reads SEHNR; CDR2 reads FQNEAQ (reference sequence). Trimming stripped 5 bases from V and 7 bases from J, with 14 bases between. The CDR3 is 14 amino acids. The chain's CDR3 is CASSANSRGGELFF. CDR3 in DNA: TGTGCCAGCAGCGCAAATAGTAGGGGCGGGGAGCTGTTTTTT.

This chain connects TRBV6-2 or TRBV6-3 to TRBJ2-7; D is ambiguous. Germline CDR1 MNHEY, CDR2 SVGEGT. Trimming cost V 6 bases and J 7 bases, with 10 bases left between them. CDR3 length equals 11 residues. In DNA, the CDR3 is TGTGCCAGCAGCAACAACCGGGAGCAGTACTTC. This sequence encodes CASSNNREQYF.

The V and J genes are TRBV12-3 or TRBV12-4 and TRBJ2-5; perhaps TRBD2 as D (6 bases). Deletions cut 6 bases from V and 5 bases from J, with 16 bases between. The CDR3 has 14 amino acids. CDR3 region: CASRERAGQETQYF. CDR3 DNA sequence: TGTGCCAGCAGGGAGCGGGCGGGGCAGGAGACCCAGTACTTC.

This clonotype came up a few times. The V and J genes are TRBV27 and TRBJ2-3; D gene uncertain. This CDR3 is 14 amino acids long. Trimming cost V 0 bases and J 4 bases, with 8 bases left between them. Germline CDR1 MNHEY, CDR2 SMNVEV (reference sequence). CDR3 residues: CASSLSTPSDTQYF. The CDR3, as DNA: TGTGCCAGCAGTTTATCGACACCTTCAGATACGCAGTATTTT.

This clonotype appeared a single time. The V call is TRBV13, the J call TRBJ2-7; TRBD2 aligns across 7 bases. V trimming: 4 bases; J trimming: 0 bases; junction bases outside the gene matches: 3. Germline V gene sequence: CDR1 PRHDT, CDR2 FYEKMQ (reference sequence). The CDR3 covers 14 residues. Written as DNA, the CDR3 is TGTGCCAGCAGCTCTGGACTAGACTCCTACGAGCAGTACTTC. Translation: CASSSGLDSYEQYF.

This clonotype has a handful of counts. The rearrangement uses TRBV27 and TRBJ1-5; D perhaps matches TRBD1 (6 bases). Between the trimmed V and J ends, which lost 7 bases and 0 bases, there was a span of 13 bases. This CDR3 contains 15 residues. Germline CDR1 reads MNHEY; CDR2 reads SMNVEV (reference sequence). DNA of the CDR3: TGTGCCAGCACCCTAACAGGGAATAGCAATCAGCCCCAGCATTTT. It is translated as CASTLTGNSNQPQHF.

The chain joins TRBV27 to TRBJ2-1; D tentatively fits TRBD1 or TRBD2 (6 bases each). Trimming pared 10 bases from V and 1 base from J, leaving 14 bases between. The CDR3 covers 14 residues. CDR1 and CDR2 (germline): MNHEY, SMNVEV (reference sequence). The CDR3 reads CATKEGGSYNEQFF. The CDR3 region has the DNA TGTGCCACTAAGGAGGGGGGATCCTACAATGAGCAGTTCTTC.

The rearrangement uses TRBV4-3 and TRBJ2-1; TRBD1 might be the D (5 bases). The CDR3 contains 11 residues. In germline, CDR1 is LGHNA, CDR2 YSLEER. Trimming took 4 bases from V and 15 from J, leaving 13 bases between them. The CDR3 nucleotides are TGCGCCAGCAGCCGAGCAGGGTTCTTGTTCTTC. It encodes CASSRAGFLFF.

The rearrangement joins TRBV2 to TRBJ1-1; D remains unclear. This CDR3 comprises 14 residues. V was pared by 5 bases and J by 0 bases, with 10 bases between. Germline lookup yields CDR1 SNHLY and CDR2 FYNNEI. The CDR3 bases are TGTGCCAGCAGTCCGGGATACCTGAACACTGAAGCTTTCTTT. Encoded protein: CASSPGYLNTEAFF.

This clonotype occurred a few times. The chain carries TRBV20-1 and TRBJ2-5; D possibly matches TRBD1 or TRBD2 (5 bases each). Germline-derived CDR1 and CDR2 are DFQATT and SNEGSKA (reference sequence). With 4 bases removed from V and 1 base from J, the gap between germline ends came to 13 bases. The CDR3 totals 14 residues. The CDR3 sequence is CSANSRDGQETQYF. The DNA for the CDR3 is TGCAGTGCTAACAGCCGGGACGGCCAAGAGACCCAGTACTTC.

This chain uses TRBV28 with TRBJ2-7; TRBD1 matches at 8 bases. This CDR3 comprises 15 residues. Trimming at V came to 1 base and at J to 3 bases, leaving 5 bases not matched to a gene. Germline assignment: CDR1 MDHEN and CDR2 SYDVKM. In nucleotides, the CDR3 is TGTGCCAGCAGTTTATCTCAGGGGGCTGGCTACGAGCAGTACTTC. Translated: CASSLSQGAGYEQYF.

The chain is built from TRBV5-1 and TRBJ2-7, with TRBD1 matching 7 bases. The trim removed 2 bases at V and 6 bases at J, leaving 5 bases unmatched. Germline V gene lookup returns CDR1 SGHRS and CDR2 YFSETQ. The length of the CDR3 is 13 residues. This CDR3 is CASSLRDRSEQYF. Written as DNA, the CDR3 is TGCGCCAGCAGCTTAAGGGACAGATCCGAGCAGTACTTC.

There are many counts of this clonotype. The chain links TRBV10-3 to TRBJ1-1, with D perhaps TRBD1 (5 bases). This CDR3 comprises 14 residues. The ends were cut back, 10 bases at V and 1 base at J, with 16 bases in the middle. Germline CDR1 ENHRY, CDR2 SYGVKD. The CDR3 spells CASGLTEKNTEAFF. CDR3 bases: TGTGCCAGCGGGCTGACAGAGAAGAACACTGAAGCTTTCTTT.

The chain carries TRBV5-1 and TRBJ2-1, with 10 bases lining up with TRBD2. V trimming: 0 bases; J trimming: 5 bases; junction bases outside the gene matches: 2. This CDR3 contains 15 residues. The germline V gene has CDR1 SGHRS and CDR2 YFSETQ. The CDR3 loop is CASSLGAGGNNEQFF. The CDR3 bases are TGCGCCAGCAGCTTGGGAGCGGGAGGGAACAATGAGCAGTTCTTC.

This clonotype came up a few times. The CDR3 region is CASSLDQGLNSPLHF. The CDR3 region has the DNA TGTGCCAGCAGCTTGGATCAGGGGCTGAATTCACCCCTCCACTTT. J is TRBJ1-6 and V is TRBV5-4, with D possibly matching TRBD1 (6 bases). Germline V CDR1 and CDR2: SGHNT, YYREEE (reference sequence). The CDR3 is 15 residues long. Deletions cut 0 bases from V and 7 bases from J, with 11 bases between.

The chain has TRBV19 and TRBJ2-5; TRBD1 aligns across 8 bases. Looked up from germline, CDR1 is LNHDA and CDR2 is SQIVND (reference sequence). The CDR3 sequence is 14 residues long. V trimming: 5 bases; J trimming: 6 bases; junction bases outside the gene matches: 8. The CDR3 loop is CASSFGQGTKTQYF. CDR3 in DNA: TGTGCCAGTAGTTTCGGACAGGGAACTAAGACCCAGTACTTC.

This clonotype was detected many times. The rearrangement joins TRBV20-1 to TRBJ1-5; TRBD1 might be the D (5 bases). The V end was cut by 5 bases, the J end by 7 bases, with 18 bases between. Germline V CDR1 and CDR2: DFQATT, SNEGSKA (reference sequence). CDR3 length: 14 residues. CDR3 in DNA: TGCAGTGCTCTTACAGGCTTGGGTGGACAGCCCCAGCATTTT. The encoded protein is CSALTGLGGQPQHF.

The chain combines TRBV9 with TRBJ1-1; TRBD1 might be the D (6 bases). This CDR3 is 15 amino acids long. V was pared by 4 bases and J by 2 bases, with 15 bases between. Germline loops: CDR1 SGDLS, CDR2 YYNGEE. The CDR3 DNA follows: TGTGCCAGCAGCCCAGAGGGGGGTCTCAACACTGAAGCTTTCTTT. Translating gives CASSPEGGLNTEAFF. Using reference TRBV9 and TRBJ1-1 for the parts outside the CDR3, the full variable domain is DSGVTQTPKHLITATGQRVTLRCSPRSGDLSVYWYQQSLDQGLQFLIQYYNGEERAKGNILERFSAQQFPDLHSELNLSSLELGDSALYFCASSPEGGLNTEAFFGQGTRLTVV.

The V call is TRBV20-1, the J call TRBJ2-2; D may be TRBD2 (5 bases). V gave up 3 bases and J gave up 3 bases, with 14 bases separating them. CDR3 length: 15 residues. Germline V gene lookup returns CDR1 DFQATT and CDR2 SNEGSKA (reference sequence). DNA of the CDR3: TGCAGTGCTAGGGCCCCCGGGATTCACACCGGGGAGCTGTTTTTT. Translation gives CSARAPGIHTGELFF.